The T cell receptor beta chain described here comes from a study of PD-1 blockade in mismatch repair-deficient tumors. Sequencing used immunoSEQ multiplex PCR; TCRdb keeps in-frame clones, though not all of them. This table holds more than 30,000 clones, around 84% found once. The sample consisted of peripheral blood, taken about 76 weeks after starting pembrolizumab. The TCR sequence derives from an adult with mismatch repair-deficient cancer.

The CDR3 region is CASSLGGTPGKQYF. The CDR3 DNA reads as TGTGCCAGCAGCTTAGGAGGGACTCCCGGGAAGCAGTACTTC. J is TRBJ2-7 and V is TRBV11-1; D is perhaps TRBD2 (6 bases). In germline, CDR1 is SGHAT, CDR2 FQDESV (reference sequence). The ends were cut back, 1 base at V and 8 bases at J, with 15 bases in the middle. The CDR3 sequence is 14 residues long.